Listed here are 25 T cell receptor beta chains from one sample, sequenced in a study of blood T cells in healthy people across ages. Primed by a sample-barcoded 5' primer and a J-beta primer mix, a second PCR proceeded for about 7 to 11 cycles. TCRdb analysed the 5' RACE reads with MiXCR anew, one entry per CDR3 protein. The table has some 760,000 distinct CDR3 sequences, just under 25% seen once. This same sample was also taken into another study, of T cells of mothers and their children.

Input material: blood. The receptors stem from a boy aged 5-17 years in good health.

The rearrangement uses TRBV5-1 and TRBJ2-4; 14 bases are shared with TRBD2. V gave up 4 bases and J gave up 3 bases; unmatched junction bases: 6. Germline values: CDR1 SGHRS, CDR2 YFSETQ. CDR3 size: 17 residues. The CDR3 sequence is CASSEGLAGAVKNIQYF. CDR3 DNA sequence: TGCGCCAGCAGCGAGGGACTAGCGGGAGCCGTCAAAAACATTCAGTACTTC. Complete variable domain (other parts from reference TRBV5-1 and TRBJ2-4): KAGVTQTPRYLIKTRGQQVTLSCSPISGHRSVSWYQQTPGQGLQFLFEYFSETQRNKGNFPGRFSGRQFSNSRSEMNVSTLELGDSALYLCASSEGLAGAVKNIQYFGAGTRLSVL.

This clonotype has only a few counts. The chain carries TRBV6-5 and TRBJ1-1; D call uncertain. Trimming cost V 7 bases and J 0 bases, with 9 bases left between them. Germline values: CDR1 MNHEY, CDR2 SVGAGI. The CDR3 has 13 amino acids. CDR3 DNA sequence: TGTGCCAGCAAGGTCGGCATGAACACTGAAGCTTTCTTT. Translating gives CASKVGMNTEAFF.

The V call is TRBV6-5, the J call TRBJ1-6; D is ambiguous. The CDR3 sequence is 17 residues long. In germline, CDR1 is MNHEY, CDR2 SVGAGI. V dropped 2 bases and J dropped 5 bases, with 16 bases sitting between them. CDR3 sequence reads: CASSYASFGFDNSPLHF. As DNA, the CDR3 is TGTGCCAGCAGTTACGCGTCCTTCGGCTTCGATAATTCACCCCTCCACTTT.

This clonotype was picked up many times. The genes are TRBV12-3 or TRBV12-4 and TRBJ2-3; the D is unclear. V lost 1 base to trimming and J lost 2 bases, with 4 bases between them. This CDR3 region has 13 residues. The CDR3 protein is CASSLGVTDTQYF. CDR3 bases: TGTGCCAGCAGTTTAGGGGTCACAGATACGCAGTATTTT.

The chain joins TRBV4-3 to TRBJ1-4; unclear D gene. From germline, CDR1 is LGHNA and CDR2 YSLEER. Trimming shortened V by 1 base and J by 5 bases, and 14 bases separated the two germline ends. This CDR3 is built from 16 residues. The CDR3 is CASSQGSTRRNEKLFF. Here the CDR3 DNA reads TGCGCCAGCAGCCAAGGGTCGACACGGAGGAATGAAAAACTGTTTTTT.

This clonotype came up once. The V and J genes are TRBV6-5 and TRBJ1-2; D is uncertain. V shed 4 bases and J shed 10 bases, with 10 bases lying between them. The CDR3 runs to 11 residues. Germline V gene data show CDR1 as MNHEY and CDR2 as SVGAGI. The CDR3, as DNA: TGTGCCAGCAGTTCTGGCCTGATCTACACCTTC. Residues: CASSSGLIYTF.

The gene calls are TRBV5-1 and TRBJ2-3, with TRBD1 matching over 10 bases. Per germline, CDR1 SGHRS and CDR2 YFSETQ. The CDR3 spans 17 residues. With 4 bases clipped from V and 0 bases from J, the junction kept 8 bases outside the gene matches. This CDR3 reads CASSRLGTGESTDTQYF. CDR3 nucleotides: TGCGCCAGCAGCCGACTTGGGACAGGGGAAAGCACAGATACGCAGTATTTT.

This clonotype was picked up a small number of times. The chain joins TRBV19 to TRBJ1-2; 8 bases match TRBD1. From germline, CDR1 is LNHDA and CDR2 SQIVND (reference sequence). This CDR3 comprises 15 residues. With V trimmed by 4 bases and J by 6 bases, 10 bases remained unmatched. The CDR3 DNA reads TGTGCCAGTAGTAGCTTCGGACAGGGATTAGATGGCTACACCTTC. Its translation is CASSSFGQGLDGYTF.

This clonotype appeared many times. The rearrangement joins TRBV2 to TRBJ2-7; TRBD2 aligns across 11 bases. The germline V gene has CDR1 SNHLY and CDR2 FYNNEI. J was trimmed by 3 bases and V by 2 bases; bases with no gene match: 3. The CDR3 is made up of 15 amino acids. This CDR3 reads CASSETSGSVYEQYF. The CDR3 DNA is TGTGCCAGCAGTGAAACTAGCGGGAGTGTCTACGAGCAGTACTTC.

The chain recombines TRBV6-1 with TRBJ2-5, with 14 bases identical to TRBD2. The germline V gene has CDR1 MNHNS and CDR2 SASEGT. The J segment lost 5 bases and the V segment lost 6 bases, leaving 20 bases of the junction unmatched. The CDR3 runs 20 residues. The CDR3 sequence is CASSSRTSGGIRALLETQYF. The CDR3, as DNA: TGTGCCAGCAGCAGCCGGACTAGCGGGGGGATACGAGCCCTTCTGGAGACCCAGTACTTC.

This clonotype was seen more than once but under ten times. The V gene is TRBV7-2, the J gene TRBJ2-7; 7 bases match TRBD1. CDR3 size: 15 residues. Unmatched junction bases numbered 6, after V lost 1 base and J lost 3 bases. CDR1 and CDR2 (germline): SGHTA, FQGNSA. Here the CDR3 DNA reads TGTGCCAGCAGCTTAGAAAGGGGACAGAACTACGAGCAGTACTTC. Translated: CASSLERGQNYEQYF.

The chain employs TRBV6-2 or TRBV6-3 and TRBJ2-5; D is uncertain. This CDR3 has 11 amino acids. Trimming took off 8 bases at V and 2 bases at J, with 6 bases between the two ends. The V gene's germline CDR1 is MNHEY and CDR2 SVGEGT. CDR3: CASADQETQYF. The CDR3 region has the DNA TGTGCCAGCGCTGATCAAGAGACCCAGTACTTC.

The chain couples TRBV29-1 to TRBJ2-3; D unclear. Germline CDR1 and CDR2: SQVTM and ANQGSEA. The CDR3 runs to 14 residues. V was cut by 0 bases and J by 0 bases, with 7 bases left in between. The CDR3 DNA follows: TGCAGCGTTGAAGATTGGGGAAGCACAGATACGCAGTATTTT. The encoded protein is CSVEDWGSTDTQYF.

J is TRBJ2-3 and V is TRBV21-1. TRBV21-1 is shown as a pseudogene. CDR3 size: 17 residues. The CDR3 sequence: CASSLTNGQVSTDTQYF. In DNA, the CDR3 is TGTGCCAGCAGCCTAACGAATGGTCAGGTCAGCACAGATACGCAGTATTTT.

In this sample, this clonotype turned up a few times. CDR3 region: CASSLAARTPTWETQYF. DNA of the CDR3: TGTGCCAGCAGTTTAGCGGCTCGGACACCGACATGGGAGACCCAGTACTTC. The rearrangement joins TRBV12-3 or TRBV12-4 to TRBJ2-5; D may be TRBD1 (5 bases). V was trimmed by 0 bases and J by 5 bases, leaving 19 bases between them. The length of the CDR3 is 17 residues.

The genes are TRBV28 and TRBJ2-6; tentatively, D is TRBD1 (6 bases). The V gene's germline CDR1 is MDHEN and CDR2 SYDVKM. CDR3 length: 16 amino acids. The V end lost 5 bases, the J end lost 0 bases, and 11 bases lay between the germline ends. CDR3 sequence reads: CASSHRDGSGANVLTF. For the CDR3, the DNA is TGTGCCAGCAGTCACAGGGACGGCTCTGGGGCCAACGTCCTGACTTTC.

There are a few counts of this clonotype. The V and J genes are TRBV6-5 and TRBJ2-2, with a weak D call TRBD1 (6 bases). The CDR3 is 15 residues long. Per the germline V gene, CDR1 is MNHEY and CDR2 is SVGAGI. Trimming shortened V by 7 bases and J by 2 bases, and 14 bases separated the two germline ends. CDR3 amino acids: CASNPRTANTGELFF. CDR3 nucleotide sequence: TGTGCCAGCAATCCCCGGACAGCAAACACCGGGGAGCTGTTTTTT.

The gene calls are TRBV29-1 and TRBJ2-5; D is undetermined. The CDR3 is made up of 14 amino acids. Deletions cut 6 bases from V and 4 bases from J, with 18 bases between. Looked up from germline, CDR1 is SQVTM and CDR2 is ANQGSEA. CDR3: CSVPKRGWPETQYF. The CDR3 DNA is TGCAGCGTACCCAAACGAGGTTGGCCAGAGACCCAGTACTTC.

A remark on this clonotype: The final CDR3 position lacks the conserved phenylalanine or tryptophan, pointing to a likely read error. The DNA is left out, because the CDR3 cannot be placed on it with certainty; the CDR3 is given as TCRdb lists it. The chain uses TRBV20-1 and TRBJ2-7; no check of the table's D call, TRBD2, against the DNA was made. The CDR3 contains 12 residues when both ends are counted. Germline V gives CDR1 DFQATT, CDR2 SNEGSKA (reference sequence). This CDR3 is CSARGARDYPIL.

The V call is TRBV5-1, the J call TRBJ2-3; 8 bases agree with TRBD1. The length of the CDR3 is 14 residues. Germline V CDR1 and CDR2: SGHRS, YFSETQ. J was trimmed by 7 bases and V by 2 bases; bases with no gene match: 6. For the CDR3, the DNA is TGCGCCAGCAGCTTCGCAACAGGGGGTTATACGCAGTATTTT. Translation gives CASSFATGGYTQYF.

The chain links TRBV29-1 to TRBJ2-5, with 11 positions matching TRBD2. J lost 2 bases, V lost 0 bases, and 2 bases had no gene match. Germline CDR1 reads SQVTM; CDR2 reads ANQGSEA. This CDR3 has 15 residues. In DNA form, the CDR3 reads TGCAGCGTTGAAGAGGGACTAGCGGAACAAGAGACCCAGTACTTC. Encoded protein: CSVEEGLAEQETQYF.

This chain joins TRBV6-5 and TRBJ2-1; D ambiguous. Trimming stripped 0 bases from V and 0 bases from J, with 9 bases between. Germline V gives CDR1 MNHEY, CDR2 SVGAGI. The CDR3 runs 16 residues. The CDR3 protein is CASSYSFAASYNEQFF. The CDR3 nucleotides are TGTGCCAGCAGTTACTCTTTTGCGGCCTCCTACAATGAGCAGTTCTTC.

In this sample, this clonotype turned up a few times. The chain recombines TRBV20-1 with TRBJ2-5; no reliable D call. The CDR3 is 15 amino acids. Per germline, CDR1 DFQATT and CDR2 SNEGSKA (reference sequence). The V gene lost 6 bases and the J gene lost 5 bases, with 22 bases spanning the gap. The CDR3 sequence is CSAATLRMSVETQYF. The CDR3 nucleotides are TGCAGTGCCGCGACCCTACGGATGTCCGTGGAGACCCAGTACTTC.

This clonotype has more than one count but fewer than ten. This chain joins TRBV5-1 and TRBJ1-5; D is undetermined. Germline loops: CDR1 SGHRS, CDR2 YFSETQ. The germline V and J ends were trimmed by 3 bases and 0 bases, with 28 bases remaining between them. This CDR3 has 21 residues. CDR3 in amino acids: CASSSPIVTAKTEDSNQPQHF. Written as DNA, the CDR3 is TGCGCCAGCAGCTCCCCAATTGTCACCGCTAAGACCGAAGATAGCAATCAGCCCCAGCATTTT.

This clonotype has only a few counts. The CDR3 spells CASGLVQVGAKETQYF. The CDR3 nucleotides read TGTGCTAGTGGTTTGGTCCAAGTTGGGGCGAAGGAGACCCAGTACTTC. This chain uses TRBV12-5 with TRBJ2-5; D might be TRBD1 (5 bases). The CDR3 sequence is 16 residues long. CDR1 LGHNT and CDR2 FRNRAP come from the germline V gene. V lost 0 bases, J lost 5 bases, and 16 bases lay in between.